Included here is one T cell receptor beta chain sequence, with context. What this receptor recognizes is not known. One base away there is no much larger clone; base qualities are not given. This sample is part of a study of shared clonotypes between healthy human individuals (TCRdb year 2020). Regarding the complete study: The cohort included three men and a couple of women between 18 and 49 years of age. For each donor, three plates each were used for CD4 naive and CD4 memory, two plates were used for CD8 naive, and one plate was used for CD8 memory. The study deeply sequenced blood TCR repertoires of five healthy adults to estimate repertoire size and the extent of clonotype sharing between individuals. To increase sequencing depth and limit assay-specific biases, different laboratories used diverse techniques to prepare libraries and sequence TCR repertoires. Between about 0.8 and 9 billion PBMCs per donor were obtained by leukapheresis.

TCR CDR3 regions were amplified from genomic DNA by multiplex PCR using the deep immunoSEQ assay. Genomic DNA extracted from each cell subset was distributed evenly over all wells of several immunoSEQ 96-well plates, and each plate served as one replicate. For sorted subsets, approximately 210 ng genomic DNA, equal to 30,000 or so T cell genomes, was loaded into each replicate PCR. Purified libraries were quantified with a Qubit 3.0 fluorometer, sized on a Bioanalyzer 2100, and re-quantified with the KAPA Library Quantification kit. Every immunoSEQ 96-well plate was sequenced on a dedicated single-read 150-cycle Illumina NextSeq 550 flow cell. The published analysis was carried out like this. Because only junctional sequences without quality scores were contained in the immunoSEQ output, filtering matching that applied to full-length reads could not be performed. Sequences were annotated with PyIR, a Python wrapper for IgBLAST v1.9, and V/J genes and CDR3 were assigned using IMGT germline references. Reads were removed for weak V/J assignments (E-value above 1e-6), missing CDR3, stop codons, out-of-frame junctions, or ambiguous translated residues. V3J clonotypes were defined by identical inferred V gene, J gene, and CDR3 amino acid sequence. The percentage overlap between two repertoires was calculated by dividing the number of shared unique clonotypes by the size of the smaller repertoire. Three approaches were used to assess repertoire richness: RTK rarefaction, the Chao1 estimator, and Recon v2.1 estimates of unobserved clonotypes. For all TCRbeta clonotypes obtained by the gDNA method from several donors, generation probabilities were computed with OLGA. TCRdb stores this immuneACCESS table with in-frame sequences only. Part of the clones is absent; in the studies checked, under half of the shortfall reflects unresolved V genes, and no reason is known for the rest. V and J calls and clone size are copied from that table; D and trimming were computed from the DNA. The sample table shows 1 million to 1.3 million clones, and around 78% are seen once. The ten most abundant clones make up around 0.61% of the sample.

The donors were healthy, HIV-negative adults with no recently reported acute infections or vaccinations. All donors were Caucasian adults living in Nashville, Tennessee, USA. CD4+ T cells were enriched through magnetic negative selection, after which naive cells were positively selected on CD45RA and the remaining negative fraction served as the memory subset. Blood was collected by leukapheresis, and PBMCs were isolated by Ficoll-Histopaque density gradient centrifugation and then cryopreserved in liquid nitrogen vapor phase. Purity and quantity of every magnetically sorted T cell population were checked by analytical flow cytometry. Genomic DNA was isolated from each sorted fraction and quantified by UV absorbance on a Nanodrop 2000c. Findings and caveats that apply to the study as a whole: Estimated clonotype richness was generally larger for naive than for memory subsets. Sharing across a few donors was observed for roughly 5.4% of naive CD4, under 4% of naive CD8, 2% to 2.5% of memory CD4, and about 0.38% of memory CD8 clonotypes. Because the study included only a small number of donors, the genetic and exposure-history diversity represented was limited. Compared with non-shared clonotypes, the clonotypes found in all four sorted-subset donors had higher generation probabilities. Even with the large sequencing depth, rarefaction of the sorted-subset datasets indicated that sequencing was incomplete. Based on pairwise subsampling, the degree of clonotype sharing among donors was expected to be affected by sequencing depth. Only blood was sampled, and tissue TCR repertoires likely differ from those in blood.

From cysteine to phenylalanine, the CDR3 is 11 amino acids long. Only the CDR3 region is kept as DNA, spanning 33 bases read in frame from base 1. According to the germline V gene, CDR1 reads SQVTM and CDR2 reads ANQGSEA. V drops 7 bases and J drops 3 bases, leaving 9 bases in between. Recombination joined TRBV29-1 with TRBJ1-2, with the D gene uncertain. Sequenced material: memory CD4+ T cells from PBMCs. This specimen's cell subset or site label, interpreted: CD45RA-negative fraction. The TCR sequence derives from a man between 18 and 35 years old in good health. Some clones in this sample may be carry-over from other donors' samples. This receptor has the CDR3 CSGSSDYGYTF. The sequenced DNA is TGCAGCGGGTCCTCAGACTATGGCTACACCTTC.